Listed here are 27 T cell receptor beta chains from one sample, sequenced in a study of blood T cells in healthy people across ages. Then a second PCR, running about 6 to 12 cycles, was carried out with a sample-barcoded 5' primer and a J-beta primer mix. One entry per CDR3 protein results from TCRdb running MiXCR on the 5' RACE reads. The sample comprises 1,800,000 or so distinct CDR3 sequences, about two fifths of which are singletons, and more than 20% rests with the top ten. The sequencing sample was made of blood. The receptor set was obtained from a human donor in good health.

The chain recombines TRBV20-1 with TRBJ2-4; 9 bases fit TRBD2. With the DNA end fitting TRBJ2-7 better, the J assignment may be wrong. The germline V gene encodes CDR1 DFQATT and CDR2 SNEGSKA (reference sequence). This CDR3 is 15 amino acids long. CDR3 protein: CSARDLMTSGYEQYF. CDR3 DNA: TGCAGTGCTAGAGATCTCATGACTAGCGGCTACGAGCAGTACTTC.

At least ten counts were recorded for this clonotype. V is TRBV5-6 and J is TRBJ2-3; either TRBD1 or TRBD2 may fit D (5 bases each). The V end lost 0 bases, the J end lost 4 bases, and 9 bases lay between the germline ends. The CDR3 loop spans 14 amino acids. The germline CDR1 and CDR2 sequences are SGHDT and YYEEEE. The DNA for the CDR3 is TGTGCCAGCAGCTTGGAACGGGGCCCAGATACGCAGTATTTT. Its translation: CASSLERGPDTQYF.

This chain connects TRBV6-5 to TRBJ2-5, with TRBD2 identical over 10 bases. The end of the DNA fits TRBJ2-7 better, so the J call may be wrong. The CDR3 runs to 14 residues. CDR1 MNHEY and CDR2 SVGAGI come from the germline V gene. In nucleotides, the CDR3 is TGTGCCAGCAGTAGGGATCAGCGGGGGGGCGAGCAGTACTTC. Translation: CASSRDQRGGEQYF.

This clonotype was counted only a few times. The chain carries TRBV4-3 and TRBJ2-7; a possible D gene is TRBD1 (7 bases). The CDR3 extends over 15 amino acids. Looked up from germline, CDR1 is LGHNA and CDR2 is YSLEER. V was clipped by 2 bases and J by 4 bases, with 15 bases between them. CDR3 DNA sequence: TGCGCCAGCAGCCAACAACGGACAGGAGGGTACGAGCAGTACTTC. Its protein is CASSQQRTGGYEQYF.

The rearrangement joins TRBV20-1 to TRBJ1-2; TRBD1 might be the D (6 bases). Germline assignment: CDR1 DFQATT and CDR2 SNEGSKA (reference sequence). Between the trimmed V and J ends, which lost 0 bases and 5 bases, there was a span of 13 bases. This CDR3 region has 14 residues. CDR3: CSAREAGRGYGYTF. In nucleotides, the CDR3 is TGCAGTGCTAGAGAGGCAGGGAGGGGGTATGGCTACACCTTC.

This clonotype was seen a single time. The chain has TRBV9 and TRBJ1-5; 8 bases map to TRBD1. The CDR3 loop spans 14 amino acids. After removal of 3 bases from V and 9 bases from J, the junction contained 8 bases not matched to a gene. In germline, CDR1 is SGDLS, CDR2 YYNGEE. The chain's CDR3 is CASSASGGLRPQHF. The CDR3 DNA follows: TGTGCCAGCAGCGCCTCAGGGGGCCTTCGGCCCCAGCATTTT.

The chain carries TRBV10-3 and TRBJ2-1; 9 positions match TRBD1. V dropped 6 bases and J dropped 5; count of bases not matched to a gene: 5. CDR1 is ENHRY and CDR2 is SYGVKD in the germline V gene. The CDR3 sequence is 14 residues long. The DNA for the CDR3 is TGTGCCATCAGCCCGGGACAGGGAAACAATGAGCAGTTCTTC. It codes for CAISPGQGNNEQFF.

The chain employs TRBV10-3 and TRBJ2-1; 13 positions match TRBD2. The CDR3 spans 14 residues. Germline V gene data show CDR1 as ENHRY and CDR2 as SYGVKD. V lost 6 bases to trimming and J lost 9 bases; unmatched junction nucleotides: 5. The CDR3 protein is CAIRGLAGVGEQFF. For the CDR3, the DNA is TGTGCCATCAGAGGACTAGCGGGGGTAGGTGAGCAGTTCTTC.

This clonotype was counted between two and nine times. This chain links TRBV5-6 with TRBJ2-1; unclear D gene. Germline-derived CDR1 and CDR2 are SGHDT and YYEEEE. The CDR3 runs to 13 residues. Deletions cut 0 bases from V and 9 bases from J, with 10 bases between. The DNA for the CDR3 is TGTGCCAGCAGCTTGGGGGCTTCGGGTGAGCAGTTCTTC. Protein sequence: CASSLGASGEQFF.

This clonotype was observed a few times. The chain employs TRBV24-1 and TRBJ2-5; D not resolved. The CDR3 spans 15 residues. CDR1 is KGHDR, CDR2 SFDVKD, per germline. V lost 9 bases to trimming and J lost 2 bases, with 18 bases between them. Written as DNA, the CDR3 is TGTGCCACCGAAACGTCGGGTAGCCGACAAGAGACCCAGTACTTC. Amino acids: CATETSGSRQETQYF.

On this clonotype itself: A read error may account for a junction end that differs from germline. V gene TRBV6-2 or TRBV6-3 combines with J gene TRBJ2-1, with D perhaps TRBD2 (5 bases). Germline V gene lookup returns CDR1 MNHEY and CDR2 SVGEGT. The CDR3 spans 14 residues. In DNA form, the CDR3 reads TGTGCCACCTTTGCGAACGTCGGGAATTACGAGCAGGACTTC. The encoded protein is CATFANVGNYEQDF.

This chain uses TRBV6-2 or TRBV6-3 with TRBJ2-7; 12 nucleotides line up with TRBD2. With 10 bases clipped from V and 5 bases from J, the junction kept 9 bases outside the gene matches. This CDR3 is built from 14 residues. Germline CDR1 MNHEY, CDR2 SVGEGT. CDR3 region: CAITLAGGSHEQYF. DNA for the CDR3: TGTGCCATCACACTAGCGGGGGGCTCTCACGAGCAGTACTTC.

This chain uses TRBV7-9 with TRBJ1-1; D is uncertain. The V gene's germline CDR1 is SEHNR and CDR2 FQNEAQ (reference sequence). Trimming took off 3 bases at V and 6 bases at J, with 17 bases between the two ends. The CDR3 covers 15 residues. DNA for the CDR3: TGTGCCAGCAGCTTTAGCACCAAGGCTTCCGCTGAAGCTTTCTTT. This gives the protein CASSFSTKASAEAFF.

This clonotype appeared a few times. The rearrangement uses TRBV7-9 and TRBJ1-2; tentative D call: TRBD1 (6 bases). The V end lost 10 bases, the J end lost 5 bases, and 20 bases lay between the germline ends. This CDR3 is 14 amino acids long. Per germline, CDR1 SEHNR and CDR2 FQNEAQ (reference sequence). The CDR3 spells CATSPRGLLYGYTF. DNA of the CDR3: TGTGCCACCTCCCCCCGGGGGCTTCTGTATGGCTACACCTTC.

This clonotype appeared many times. This chain links TRBV20-1 with TRBJ1-1; 9 bases line up with TRBD1. CDR1 DFQATT and CDR2 SNEGSKA come from the germline V gene (reference sequence). The CDR3 covers 12 residues. The CDR3 reads CSARTGETEAFF. CDR3 nucleotide sequence: TGCAGCGCCCGGACAGGGGAAACTGAAGCTTTCTTT.

The CDR3 sequence is CASSPYPSTQYF. CDR3 coding DNA: TGTGCCAGCAGCCCCTACCCGTCTACGCAGTATTTT. This chain uses TRBV7-2 with TRBJ2-3; no clear D gene. Deletions cut 5 bases from V and 8 bases from J, with 11 bases between. The CDR3 is made up of 12 amino acids. CDR1 SGHTA and CDR2 FQGNSA come from the germline V gene.

This clonotype has a handful of counts. The V gene is TRBV20-1, the J gene TRBJ2-4, with D unresolved. The CDR3 length is 13 residues. With 4 bases removed from V and 0 bases from J, the gap between germline ends came to 7 bases. CDR1 DFQATT and CDR2 SNEGSKA come from the germline V gene (reference sequence). The CDR3 sequence: CSAKVLAKNIQYF. As DNA, the CDR3 is TGCAGTGCTAAAGTCCTAGCCAAAAACATTCAGTACTTC.

CDR3 DNA sequence: TGCAGTGCTCCAGACTTAACCGGGCCAAGGGATGAGCAGTTCTTC. This gives the protein CSAPDLTGPRDEQFF. The chain is built from TRBV20-1 and TRBJ2-1; no clear D gene. Germline assignment: CDR1 DFQATT and CDR2 SNEGSKA (reference sequence). Trimming removed 5 bases at V and 8 bases at J, with 22 bases between. CDR3 size: 15 residues.

This chain connects TRBV20-1 to TRBJ2-3; 7 nucleotides line up with TRBD2. Germline lookup yields CDR1 DFQATT and CDR2 SNEGSKA (reference sequence). Trimming at V came to 4 bases and at J to 1 base, leaving 5 bases not matched to a gene. CDR3 length: 14 residues. The CDR3 loop is CSATASGGTDTQYF. For the CDR3, the DNA is TGCAGTGCTACGGCCAGCGGGGGCACAGATACGCAGTATTTT.

The rearrangement links TRBV3-1 to TRBJ1-2; D ambiguous. Germline V lookup: CDR1 LGHDT, CDR2 YNNKEL (reference sequence). Between the trimmed V and J ends, which lost 6 bases and 2 bases, there was a span of 13 bases. This CDR3 is built from 14 residues. The CDR3: CASRLIGPNYGYTF. The CDR3 bases are TGTGCCAGCAGACTCATCGGGCCAAACTATGGCTACACCTTC.

The rearrangement uses TRBV5-1 and TRBJ2-4; no firm D call. V was shortened by 0 bases and J by 8 bases, with 12 bases between the two germline ends. The germline V gene encodes CDR1 SGHRS and CDR2 YFSETQ. This CDR3 comprises 14 residues. In DNA, the CDR3 is TGCGCCAGCAGCTTGGGTGGAGTTTTGGACATTCAGTACTTC. Amino acid sequence: CASSLGGVLDIQYF.

This rearrangement joins TRBV6-6 to TRBJ2-1; no definite D call. CDR3 length: 13 amino acids. Germline CDR1 reads MNHNY; CDR2 reads SVGAGI (reference sequence). Trimming shortened V by 2 bases and J by 10 bases, and 12 bases separated the two germline ends. The CDR3, as DNA: TGTGCCAGCAGTTACGAAATGATGGAGGAGCAGTTCTTC. Residues: CASSYEMMEEQFF.

The chain recombines TRBV12-3 or TRBV12-4 with TRBJ1-3; 7 bases are a match to TRBD1. V was pared by 7 bases and J by 2 bases, with 14 bases of the junction left unmatched. The CDR3 has 17 amino acids. In DNA, the CDR3 is TGTGCCAGCACCCTTTCATTGACAGGGAGTCCTGGAAACACCATATATTTT. This sequence encodes CASTLSLTGSPGNTIYF.

This rearrangement joins TRBV29-1 to TRBJ2-5, with a possible D match to TRBD1 (6 bases). Germline CDR1 SQVTM, CDR2 ANQGSEA. The V end was cut by 7 bases, the J end by 3 bases, with 15 bases between. The CDR3 runs 13 residues. In DNA, the CDR3 is TGCAGCGCCTTCTCGTCAGGGGAAGAGACCCAGTACTTC. Its protein product is CSAFSSGEETQYF.

The table lists this clonotype with a few counts. The genes are TRBV12-3 or TRBV12-4 and TRBJ2-7; D is undetermined. V was shortened by 3 bases and J by 6 bases, with 12 bases between the two germline ends. The CDR3 contains 13 residues. The CDR3 spells CASSFTLAVEQYF. The CDR3 region has the DNA TGTGCCAGCAGTTTTACCCTCGCAGTCGAGCAGTACTTC.

The V call is TRBV29-1, the J call TRBJ2-7; D is perhaps TRBD2 (6 bases). CDR1 is SQVTM, CDR2 ANQGSEA, per germline. V was shortened by 4 bases and J by 0 bases, with 13 bases between the two germline ends. This CDR3 region has 14 residues. For the CDR3, the DNA is TGCAGCGTTGTAGGCGGAGGGGACTCCTACGAGCAGTACTTC. Protein sequence: CSVVGGGDSYEQYF.

The chain couples TRBV6-6 to TRBJ1-2; D is undetermined. V lost 1 base to trimming and J lost 2 bases, with 17 bases between them. Germline CDR1 is MNHNY and CDR2 is SVGAGI (reference sequence). The CDR3 spans 17 residues. CDR3 in DNA: TGTGCCAGCAGTTACTGGGAACCCCTGGGCAGGAACTATGGCTACACCTTC. Translated: CASSYWEPLGRNYGYTF.